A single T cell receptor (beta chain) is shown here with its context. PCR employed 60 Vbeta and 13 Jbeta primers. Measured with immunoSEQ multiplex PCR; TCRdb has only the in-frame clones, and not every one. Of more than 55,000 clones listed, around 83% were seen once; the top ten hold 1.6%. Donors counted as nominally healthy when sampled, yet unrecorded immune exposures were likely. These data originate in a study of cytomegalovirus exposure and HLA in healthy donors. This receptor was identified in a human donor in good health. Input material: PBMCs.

The DNA of the CDR3 is TGTGCCTGGAGTGTACTTTTCGACAGGGGCCAGTATTTT. Translated: CAWSVLFDRGQYF. The rearrangement uses TRBV30 and TRBJ2-3; 8 bases map to TRBD1. Germline V gene data show CDR1 as GTSNPN and CDR2 as SVGIG (reference sequence). The ends lost 0 bases at V and 12 bases at J; junction bases unmatched: 8. This CDR3 is 13 amino acids long.